These 3 T cell receptor beta chains were sequenced from one sample in a study of T cells in localized non-small cell lung cancer. Using immunoSEQ multiplex PCR, the repertoire was profiled, and TCRdb retains in-frame clones only, with some absent. The data show under 15,000 clones, 25% to 30% seen once. The input for sequencing was lung tumor tissue, taken before any cancer treatment. The receptors come from a female donor older than 55 with stage I lung adenocarcinoma.

The sample holds a few counts of this clone. V gene TRBV19 combines with J gene TRBJ2-2; 10 nucleotides align to TRBD2. J was trimmed by 4 bases and V by 2 bases; bases with no gene match: 4. This CDR3 is 16 amino acids long. CDR1 and CDR2 from the germline V gene are LNHDA and SQIVND (reference sequence). In nucleotides, the CDR3 is TGTGCCAGTAGTATACTAGCGGGAGACCTCACCGGGGAGCTGTTTTTT. It translates to CASSILAGDLTGELFF.

This sequence joins TRBV10-2 and TRBJ2-7; 10 bases agree with TRBD1. The V gene's germline CDR1 is WSHSY and CDR2 SAAADI. The V gene end was trimmed by 9 bases and the J gene end by 4 bases; junction bases not matched to a gene: 9. The CDR3 is 14 residues long. CDR3 nucleotide sequence: TGCGCCAGTACAACTCGACAGGGGGCGTACGAGCAGTACTTC. It is translated as CASTTRQGAYEQYF.

Many counts were recorded for this clone. The V gene is TRBV11-3, the J gene TRBJ2-7; D not certain. Germline CDR1 and CDR2: SGHNT and YENEEA. V shed 5 bases and J shed 2 bases, with 13 bases lying between them. The CDR3 is 14 amino acids. This CDR3 reads CASSESLRAYEQYF. The CDR3 DNA reads as TGTGCCAGCAGCGAGTCCCTGCGTGCCTACGAGCAGTACTTC.